This T cell receptor (beta chain) appears in the sequencing data of a study of blood T cell repertoires in COVID-19. Those enrolled, adults aged roughly 18 to 95 years, came from about 24 US areas. Produced via immunoSEQ multiplex PCR; TCRdb's table is partial and in-frame only. The sample contains roughly 300,000 clones, over 75% of which appear only once. The germline V gene has CDR1 SGDLS and CDR2 YYNGEE. This CDR3 has 14 residues. Germline trimming cut 3 bases from V and 0 bases from J; bases unmatched to any gene: 3. This sequence originates from a woman under 40 who had recovered from COVID-19. The chain recombines TRBV9 with TRBJ2-7; 7 nucleotides line up with TRBD1. The sample comprised PBMCs or T cells enriched from blood (not recorded which). Here the CDR3 reads CASSAGQNSYEQYF. For the CDR3, the DNA is TGTGCCAGCAGCGCGGGACAGAACTCCTACGAGCAGTACTTC.